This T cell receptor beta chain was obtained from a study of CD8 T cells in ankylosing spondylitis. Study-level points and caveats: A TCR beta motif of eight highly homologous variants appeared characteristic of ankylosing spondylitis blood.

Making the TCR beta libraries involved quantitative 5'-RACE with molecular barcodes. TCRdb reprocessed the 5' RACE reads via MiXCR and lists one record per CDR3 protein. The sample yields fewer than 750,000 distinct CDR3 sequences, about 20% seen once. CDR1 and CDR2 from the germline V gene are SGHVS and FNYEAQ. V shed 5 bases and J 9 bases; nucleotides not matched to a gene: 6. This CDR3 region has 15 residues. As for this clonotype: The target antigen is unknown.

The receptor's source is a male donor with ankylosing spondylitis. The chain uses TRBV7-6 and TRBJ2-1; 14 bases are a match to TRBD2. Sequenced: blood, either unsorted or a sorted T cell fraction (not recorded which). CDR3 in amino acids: CASSPSGLAGGEQFF. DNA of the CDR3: TGTGCCAGCAGCCCTTCCGGACTAGCGGGAGGTGAGCAGTTCTTC.